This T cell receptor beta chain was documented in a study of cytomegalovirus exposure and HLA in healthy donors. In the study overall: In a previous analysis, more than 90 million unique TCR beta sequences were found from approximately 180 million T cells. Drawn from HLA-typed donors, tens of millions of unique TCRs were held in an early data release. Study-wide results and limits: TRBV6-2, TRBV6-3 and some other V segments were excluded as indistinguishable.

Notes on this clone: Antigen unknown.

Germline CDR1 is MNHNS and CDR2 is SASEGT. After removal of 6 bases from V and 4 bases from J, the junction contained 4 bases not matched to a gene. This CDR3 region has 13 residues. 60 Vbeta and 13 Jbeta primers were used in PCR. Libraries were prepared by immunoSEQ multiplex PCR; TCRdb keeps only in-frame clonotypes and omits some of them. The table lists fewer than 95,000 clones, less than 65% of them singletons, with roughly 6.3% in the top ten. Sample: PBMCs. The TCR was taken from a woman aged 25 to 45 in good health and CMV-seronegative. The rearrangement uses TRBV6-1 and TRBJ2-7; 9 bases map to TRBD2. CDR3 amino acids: CASSRLADYEQYF. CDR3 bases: TGTGCCAGCAGCCGACTAGCGGATTACGAGCAGTACTTC.